The text below deals with one T cell receptor (beta chain). This record comes from a study of T cells after yellow fever vaccination. The 5'RACE template-switching step produced TCR cDNA and added a universal primer site and UMIs. TCRdb recomputed calls from the 5' RACE reads with MiXCR, one row per CDR3 protein. The table includes 250,000 to 350,000 distinct CDR3 sequences, 8.7% detected once. CDR3 length: 11 residues. Trimming stripped 7 bases from V and 1 base from J, with 7 bases between. The germline gives CDR1 DFQATT, CDR2 SNEGSKA (reference sequence). This chain uses TRBV20-1 with TRBJ1-1; no clear D. The receptor's source is a man younger than 30 who received the YFV17D yellow fever vaccine. Sequenced here: CD4+ T cells sorted from PBMCs, sampled 5 days after the yellow fever booster vaccination. Here the CDR3 reads CSGRKNTEAFF. The CDR3 DNA is TGCAGTGGGAGGAAGAACACTGAAGCTTTCTTT.